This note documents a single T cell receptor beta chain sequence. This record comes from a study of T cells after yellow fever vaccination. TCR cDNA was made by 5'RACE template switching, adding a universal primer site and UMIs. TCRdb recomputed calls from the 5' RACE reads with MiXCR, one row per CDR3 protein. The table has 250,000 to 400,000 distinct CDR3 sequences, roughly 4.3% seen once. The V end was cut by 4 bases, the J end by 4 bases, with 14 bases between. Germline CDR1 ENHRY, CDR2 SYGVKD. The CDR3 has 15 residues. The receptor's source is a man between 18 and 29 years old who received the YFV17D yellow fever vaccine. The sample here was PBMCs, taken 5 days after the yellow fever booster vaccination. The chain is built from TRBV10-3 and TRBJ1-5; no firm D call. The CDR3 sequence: CAISGGSKGNQPQHF. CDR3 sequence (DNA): TGTGCCATCAGTGGAGGTTCTAAGGGAAATCAGCCCCAGCATTTT.